These 10 T cell receptor beta chains were sequenced from one sample in a study of cytomegalovirus exposure and HLA in healthy donors. Primers included in the PCR were 60 Vbeta and 13 Jbeta primers. The repertoire was sequenced with immunoSEQ multiplex PCR; TCRdb's copy has only in-frame clones and lacks some. Here the sample table reports about 72,000 clones. Source material: PBMCs. These receptors all come from a middle-aged woman in good health and CMV-seropositive.

The genes are TRBV19 and TRBJ2-6; weak D call: TRBD1 (5 bases). The CDR3 runs 18 residues. The V gene's germline CDR1 is LNHDA and CDR2 SQIVND (reference sequence). V lost 0 bases, J lost 0 bases, and 12 bases lay in between. CDR3 sequence reads: CASSIDLDSYSGANVLTF. The CDR3 DNA sequence: TGTGCCAGTAGTATAGATCTCGACAGCTACTCTGGGGCCAACGTCCTGACTTTC.

The CDR3 DNA reads as TGTGCCAGCAGCTTAGCAGGGGTTAGCAATCAGCCCCAGCATTTT. This sequence encodes CASSLAGVSNQPQHF. The V and J genes are TRBV7-2 and TRBJ1-5, with D perhaps matching TRBD1 (5 bases). Germline values: CDR1 SGHTA, CDR2 FQGNSA. V lost 0 bases to trimming and J lost 0 bases, with 6 bases between them. The CDR3 loop spans 15 amino acids. Looking up the rest from reference TRBV7-2 and TRBJ1-5 gives the full variable domain: GAGVSQSPSNKVTEKGKDVELRCDPISGHTALYWYRQSLGQGLEFLIYFQGNSAPDKSGLPSDRFSAERTGGSVSTLTIQRTQQEDSAVYLCASSLAGVSNQPQHFGDGTRLSIL.

This chain connects TRBV29-1 to TRBJ2-2; possible D gene TRBD1, 6 bases. V was pared by 4 bases and J by 4 bases, with 31 bases between. CDR3 length equals 20 residues. The germline CDR1 and CDR2 sequences are SQVTM and ANQGSEA. CDR3 loop: CSVVFGLGGPQFMRTGELFF. The CDR3 region has the DNA TGCAGCGTTGTCTTTGGTTTAGGGGGTCCCCAGTTTATGCGCACCGGGGAGCTGTTTTTT.

The chain recombines TRBV27 with TRBJ2-5; D is undetermined. The CDR3 has 11 amino acids. The ends were cut back, 2 bases at V and 5 bases at J, with 3 bases in the middle. Germline V CDR1 and CDR2: MNHEY, SMNVEV (reference sequence). The chain's CDR3 is CASSLLETQYF. CDR3 DNA: TGTGCCAGCAGTTTACTGGAGACCCAGTACTTC.

The V call is TRBV7-7, the J call TRBJ2-1, with 7 bases aligning to TRBD2. The germline V gene has CDR1 SSHAT and CDR2 FNYEAQ (reference sequence). The CDR3 sequence is 15 residues long. After removal of 8 bases from V and 5 bases from J, the junction contained 12 bases not matched to a gene. The CDR3 reads CASALSGATDNEQFF. The CDR3 DNA reads TGTGCCAGCGCCTTAAGCGGGGCTACTGACAATGAGCAGTTCTTC.

The V gene is TRBV19, the J gene TRBJ1-2, with TRBD1 matching over 9 bases. Losses at the gene ends were 6 bases for V and 8 bases for J; bases not matched to a gene: 7. The CDR3 is made up of 13 amino acids. Germline V lookup: CDR1 LNHDA, CDR2 SQIVND (reference sequence). The CDR3 here is CASSSGQGGGYTF. The CDR3 DNA sequence: TGTGCCAGTAGCTCGGGACAGGGCGGCGGCTACACCTTC.

Note on this clone: The junction differs from germline at one of its ends, possibly a read error. The V gene is TRBV7-2, the J gene TRBJ1-1, with a tentative D call TRBD1 (6 bases). The CDR3 contains 12 residues. CDR1 is SGHTA and CDR2 is FQGNSA in the germline V gene. In DNA, the CDR3 is TGTGCCAGCAGCCTCTGGGGGGGGGCCCCGGCTTTT. This sequence encodes CASSLWGGAPAF.

This chain uses TRBV9 with TRBJ2-5; D might be TRBD1 (5 bases). Deletions cut 7 bases from V and 5 bases from J, with 18 bases between. The CDR3 loop spans 14 amino acids. Germline CDR1 SGDLS, CDR2 YYNGEE. The DNA of the CDR3 is TGTGCCAGCGCCTATGAGACAGTAGCCGAGACCCAGTACTTC. Amino acid sequence: CASAYETVAETQYF.

This rearrangement joins TRBV13 to TRBJ2-7; 8 nucleotides line up with TRBD1. The V gene's germline CDR1 is PRHDT and CDR2 FYEKMQ (reference sequence). V shed 5 bases and J 6 bases; nucleotides not matched to a gene: 6. The CDR3 extends over 13 amino acids. The chain's CDR3 is CASSPDRVLEQYF. CDR3 nucleotide sequence: TGTGCCAGCAGCCCGGACAGGGTCCTCGAGCAGTACTTC.

The rearrangement uses TRBV27 and TRBJ2-3, with 8 nucleotides matching TRBD1. CDR3 length: 16 amino acids. Germline V gene lookup returns CDR1 MNHEY and CDR2 SMNVEV (reference sequence). The junction had 11 bases not matched to a gene; V was cut back by 6 bases and J by 3 bases. The chain's CDR3 is CASSRPGGLTTDTQYF. The DNA for the CDR3 is TGTGCCAGCAGCCGACCAGGGGGCTTGACGACAGATACGCAGTATTTT.